The 19 T cell receptor beta chains below all came from one sample that was sequenced in a study of T cell clonotyping in hematopoietic cell transplantation. Using immunoSEQ multiplex PCR, the repertoire was profiled, and TCRdb retains in-frame clones only, with some absent. The sample includes about 5,700 clones, around 80% of them seen just once. Specimen: PBMCs, collected 100 days after allogeneic stem cell transplant. These receptors all come from a male patient in his 50s who had an allogeneic stem cell transplant from an unrelated donor, so the T cells may come from the graft donor. Some clones in this sample may be carry-over from other donors' samples.

There are a few counts of this clone. The V gene is TRBV2, the J gene TRBJ1-6; the match to TRBD1 covers 7 bases. V was pared by 4 bases and J by 10 bases, with 7 bases of the junction left unmatched. Germline V CDR1 and CDR2: SNHLY, FYNNEI. The CDR3 runs to 14 residues. CDR3 loop: CASSAGTVRSPLHF. The CDR3 bases are TGTGCCAGCAGTGCCGGGACAGTGCGATCACCCCTCCACTTT.

The CDR3 sequence: CASNTGTYEQYV. CDR3 nucleotides: TGTGCCAGCAATACAGGGACCTACGAGCAGTACGTC. The J gene is TRBJ2-7, the V gene TRBV28; maybe TRBD1 (6 bases). Trimming removed 7 bases from V and 2 bases from J, with 9 bases in between. Germline assignment: CDR1 MDHEN and CDR2 SYDVKM. The CDR3 loop spans 12 amino acids.

The rearrangement joins TRBV5-4 to TRBJ1-2; 10 bases agree with TRBD1. The CDR3 contains 14 residues. Germline V gene lookup returns CDR1 SGHNT and CDR2 YYREEE (reference sequence). Unmatched junction bases numbered 10, after V lost 6 bases and J lost 8 bases. CDR3 nucleotide sequence: TGTGCCAGCATGACCGGGACAGGGGAGGGAGGCTACACCTTC. Amino acids: CASMTGTGEGGYTF. Complete variable domain (other parts from reference TRBV5-4 and TRBJ1-2): ETGVTQSPTHLIKTRGQQVTLRCSSQSGHNTVSWYQQALGQGPQFIFQYYREEENGRGNFPPRFSGLQFPNYSSELNVNALELDDSALYLCASMTGTGEGGYTFGSGTRLTVV.

The chain employs TRBV6-6 and TRBJ1-4; 7 bases are shared with TRBD1. Germline-derived CDR1 and CDR2 are MNHNY and SVGAGI (reference sequence). V lost 8 bases, J lost 8 bases, and 8 bases stayed unmatched. CDR3 length: 13 residues. The CDR3 reads CASSRDSKEKLFF. The DNA for the CDR3 is TGTGCCAGCTCACGGGACAGTAAGGAAAAACTGTTTTTT.

This clone was detected only a few times. The chain uses TRBV10-1 and TRBJ2-1; D unclear. Trimming shortened V by 2 bases and J by 8 bases, and 13 bases separated the two germline ends. The CDR3 covers 14 residues. Germline V gives CDR1 WNHNN, CDR2 SYGVQD (reference sequence). CDR3 coding DNA: TGCGCCAGCAGTGAGCGCCTAAGTGCCTATGAGCAGTTCTTC. The encoded protein is CASSERLSAYEQFF.

The chain combines TRBV9 with TRBJ1-1; D gene ambiguous. V was shortened by 0 bases and J by 1 base, with 7 bases between the two germline ends. This CDR3 region has 14 residues. The germline gives CDR1 SGDLS, CDR2 YYNGEE. In nucleotides, the CDR3 is TGTGCCAGCAGCGTAGCGGGAGGGAACACTGAAGCTTTCTTT. It is translated as CASSVAGGNTEAFF.

V usage is TRBV30 and J usage is TRBJ1-5; D uncertain. The CDR3 covers 15 residues. CDR1 GTSNPN and CDR2 SVGIG come from the germline V gene (reference sequence). Trimming stripped 0 bases from V and 7 bases from J, with 16 bases between. CDR3 residues: CAWSVNFVGLQPQHF. In nucleotides, the CDR3 is TGTGCCTGGAGTGTTAATTTCGTAGGTCTGCAGCCCCAGCATTTT.

This clone has more than one count but fewer than ten. The chain joins TRBV27 to TRBJ1-2; 7 positions agree with TRBD1. V dropped 3 bases and J dropped 6; count of bases not matched to a gene: 7. Germline V gives CDR1 MNHEY, CDR2 SMNVEV (reference sequence). The CDR3 is 14 amino acids. The CDR3 reads CASSFPDRENGYTF. In DNA, the CDR3 is TGTGCCAGCAGTTTCCCCGACAGGGAGAATGGCTACACCTTC.

The chain links TRBV29-1 to TRBJ1-2; tentatively, D is TRBD1 (6 bases). CDR1 and CDR2 from the germline V gene are SQVTM and ANQGSEA. Between the trimmed V and J ends, which lost 4 bases and 3 bases, there was a span of 21 bases. The CDR3 extends over 16 amino acids. CDR3 protein: CSVGDSRGAIDYGYTF. DNA for the CDR3: TGCAGCGTTGGGGATTCGAGGGGGGCGATCGACTATGGCTACACCTTC.

J is TRBJ1-2 and V is TRBV6-4; tentative D call: TRBD1 (6 bases). Germline V gene data show CDR1 as MRHNA and CDR2 as SNTAGT. The CDR3 has 13 amino acids. Trimming removed 6 bases at V and 1 base at J, with 9 bases between. CDR3 nucleotide sequence: TGTGCCAGCAGCCGGGACAATAACTATGGCTACACCTTC. This encodes CASSRDNNYGYTF.

By proportion, this clone is medium-sized (0.01 to 0.1%). V is TRBV5-4 and J is TRBJ2-7, with 9 bases fitting TRBD1. The CDR3 runs to 15 residues. V trimming: 4 bases; J trimming: 6 bases; junction bases outside the gene matches: 11. CDR1 is SGHNT and CDR2 is YYREEE in the germline V gene (reference sequence). CDR3 nucleotide sequence: TGTGCCAGCAGCGAAACAGGGGGCGCGTTCCCCGAGCAGTACTTC. This codes for CASSETGGAFPEQYF.

V gene TRBV6-1 combines with J gene TRBJ1-5; D is undetermined. Germline CDR1 and CDR2: MNHNS and SASEGT. This CDR3 contains 12 residues. The V end lost 1 base, the J end lost 3 bases, and 1 base lay between the germline ends. The chain's CDR3 is CASSEVNQPQHF. The DNA for the CDR3 is TGTGCCAGCAGTGAAGTCAATCAGCCCCAGCATTTT.

V usage is TRBV11-3 and J usage is TRBJ1-1, with TRBD1 matching 8 bases. Unmatched junction bases numbered 4, after V lost 6 bases and J lost 1 base. Germline V gene lookup returns CDR1 SGHNT and CDR2 YENEEA. This CDR3 is 14 amino acids long. CDR3 loop: CASSRQGPNTEAFF. In DNA, the CDR3 is TGTGCCAGCAGTCGACAGGGGCCGAACACTGAAGCTTTCTTT.

V usage is TRBV6-6 and J usage is TRBJ1-4; D gene ambiguous. V lost 6 bases and J 7 bases, leaving 18 bases between the germline ends. This CDR3 region has 15 residues. Germline-derived CDR1 and CDR2 are MNHNY and SVGAGI (reference sequence). CDR3 loop: CASRGSTGMSEKLFF. In DNA, the CDR3 is TGTGCCAGCAGAGGTTCCACCGGGATGAGTGAAAAACTGTTTTTT.

This sequence joins TRBV5-1 and TRBJ2-3, with 13 bases fitting TRBD2. Germline trimming cut 5 bases from V and 4 bases from J; bases unmatched to any gene: 10. The CDR3 extends over 17 amino acids. Germline V gives CDR1 SGHRS, CDR2 YFSETQ. The CDR3 DNA is TGCGCCAGCAGTTCCAGGACTAGCGGGAGTTCAGCAGATACGCAGTATTTT. Encoded protein: CASSSRTSGSSADTQYF.

This clone has just one count. The CDR3 reads CAWARQPYEQYF. CDR3 DNA sequence: TGTGCCTGGGCCAGACAGCCTTACGAGCAGTACTTC. This chain connects TRBV30 to TRBJ2-7; D possibly corresponds to TRBD1 (5 bases). CDR1 and CDR2 (germline): GTSNPN, SVGIG (reference sequence). Deletions cut 5 bases from V and 4 bases from J, with 12 bases between. The CDR3 has 12 residues.

This clone was detected only once. The genes are TRBV4-1 and TRBJ2-7, with 9 bases aligning to TRBD2. The CDR3 is 16 residues long. Germline CDR1 and CDR2: MGHRA and YSYEKL. V was pared by 2 bases and J by 2 bases, with 7 bases of the junction left unmatched. The CDR3 DNA sequence: TGCGCCAGCAGCCAACTTCGACTAGCGGCTGCCTACGAGCAGTACTTC. Translating it yields CASSQLRLAAAYEQYF.

This clone appeared once. The chain links TRBV5-4 to TRBJ2-7; 11 bases fit TRBD2. V dropped 0 bases and J dropped 6; count of bases not matched to a gene: 8. This CDR3 is built from 16 residues. Per the germline V gene, CDR1 is SGHNT and CDR2 is YYREEE (reference sequence). The DNA for the CDR3 is TGTGCCAGCAGCTTGGGTCTAGCGGGGGGACGATCCGAGCAGTACTTC. Its protein is CASSLGLAGGRSEQYF.

The chain recombines TRBV12-1 with TRBJ2-7; the table's D gene call, TRBD2, was not cross checked with the DNA. TRBV12-1 counts as a pseudogene. The length of the CDR3 is 12 residues. The CDR3: CASIPSGGEQYF. The CDR3, as DNA: TGTGCCAGCATCCCCTCGGGGGGGGAGCAGTACTTC.